These 13 T cell receptor beta chains were all obtained from the same sample, sequenced in a study of T-cell memory formation after mild COVID-19. TCRdb reprocessed the 5' RACE reads with MiXCR, giving one entry per CDR3 protein. The sample consists of 200,000 to 250,000 distinct CDR3 sequences, 7.5% to 10% of them appearing once. Sequences were obtained from PBMCs or a T cell subset sorted from them (not recorded which). Receptor source: a young man who had mild COVID-19 (a few samples of this study predate the infection). Cell type and time point are not known.

This clonotype was counted ten times or more. J is TRBJ1-2 and V is TRBV5-1; the D gene is possibly TRBD1 (5 bases). The CDR3 sequence is 13 residues long. The ends were cut back, 5 bases at V and 9 bases at J, with 17 bases in the middle. CDR1 is SGHRS, CDR2 YFSETQ, per germline. The CDR3 DNA follows: TGCGCCAGCAGGACGGAGGGGTACTCAAGCTACACCTTC. Encoded protein: CASRTEGYSSYTF.

This clonotype was observed many times. The chain links TRBV6-2 or TRBV6-3 to TRBJ2-5; the D is unclear. Germline lookup yields CDR1 MNHEY and CDR2 SVGEGT. CDR3 length equals 13 residues. Between the trimmed V and J ends, which lost 8 bases and 1 base, there was a span of 11 bases. CDR3 nucleotides: TGTGCCAGCCGAGCACACAGCCAAGAGACCCAGTACTTC. Amino acids: CASRAHSQETQYF.

The CDR3 nucleotides read TGTGCCACCAGTGATTTCCCGGAATCTAACTATGGCTACACCTTC. This encodes CATSDFPESNYGYTF. The rearrangement uses TRBV24-1 and TRBJ1-2; D unclear. V dropped 1 base and J dropped 0 bases, with 8 bases sitting between them. CDR3 length equals 15 residues. Germline CDR1 is KGHDR and CDR2 is SFDVKD.

The chain is built from TRBV15 and TRBJ1-1; 7 bases fit TRBD1. Germline values: CDR1 LNHNV, CDR2 YYDKDF (reference sequence). V was clipped by 3 bases and J by 5 bases; unmatched bases: 15. The CDR3 covers 17 residues. In DNA, the CDR3 is TGTGCCACCAGCAGTCTGGGGCTGGTAGGGGGCCTGACTGAAGCTTTCTTT. It yields the protein CATSSLGLVGGLTEAFF.

This clonotype turned up a few times. The chain recombines TRBV7-9 with TRBJ2-6; weak D call: TRBD1 (6 bases). The germline V and J ends were trimmed by 6 bases and 2 bases, with 11 bases remaining between them. The germline V gene has CDR1 SEHNR and CDR2 FQNEAQ (reference sequence). The CDR3 covers 15 residues. As DNA, the CDR3 is TGTGCCAGCAGACAGTACAGGGCTGGGGCCAACGTCCTGACTTTC. It is translated as CASRQYRAGANVLTF. Complete variable domain (other parts from reference TRBV7-9 and TRBJ2-6): DTGVSQNPRHKITKRGQNVTFRCDPISEHNRLYWYRQTLGQGPEFLTYFQNEAQLEKSRLLSDRFSAERPKGSFSTLEIQRTEQGDSAMYLCASRQYRAGANVLTFGAGSRLTVL.

This clonotype was found many times. V is TRBV20-1 and J is TRBJ2-3; TRBD2 matches 14 bases. Looked up from germline, CDR1 is DFQATT and CDR2 is SNEGSKA (reference sequence). V gave up 3 bases and J gave up 0 bases; unmatched junction bases: 2. The CDR3 sequence is 16 residues long. The DNA for the CDR3 is TGCAGTGCTAGGCGACTAGCGGGGGGGAGCACAGATACGCAGTATTTT. Its protein product is CSARRLAGGSTDTQYF.

This clonotype was seen at least ten times. The chain links TRBV5-1 to TRBJ2-1; the D is unclear. There are 13 residues in the CDR3. Germline-derived CDR1 and CDR2 are SGHRS and YFSETQ. The V end was cut by 4 bases, the J end by 4 bases, with 9 bases between. Here the CDR3 reads CASSPLGYNEQFF. Here the CDR3 DNA reads TGCGCCAGCAGCCCCTTGGGTTACAATGAGCAGTTCTTC. Full variable domain (outside the CDR3, taken from reference TRBV5-1 and TRBJ2-1): KAGVTQTPRYLIKTRGQQVTLSCSPISGHRSVSWYQQTPGQGLQFLFEYFSETQRNKGNFPGRFSGRQFSNSRSEMNVSTLELGDSALYLCASSPLGYNEQFFGPGTRLTVL.

This clonotype was detected a few times. The chain joins TRBV2 to TRBJ2-3; D remains ambiguous. Trimming removed 2 bases from V and 4 bases from J, with 7 bases in between. CDR1 is SNHLY, CDR2 FYNNEI, per germline. The length of the CDR3 is 13 residues. The CDR3 here is CASSERAADTQYF. The DNA of the CDR3 is TGTGCCAGCAGTGAAAGGGCAGCAGATACGCAGTATTTT. The full variable domain, in which reference TRBV2 and TRBJ2-3 provide the parts outside the CDR3, is EPEVTQTPSHQVTQMGQEVILRCVPISNHLYFYWYRQILGQKVEFLVSFYNNEISEKSEIFDDQFSVERPDGSNFTLKIRSTKLEDSAMYFCASSERAADTQYFGPGTRLTVL.

As regards this clonotype: A much more abundant neighbour one base away suggests this may be a read error. The rearrangement links TRBV12-3 or TRBV12-4 to TRBJ1-3; 8 bases agree with TRBD1. This CDR3 comprises 14 residues. V dropped 7 bases and J dropped 2; count of bases not matched to a gene: 4. The CDR3 spells CASTSQGAGNTIYF. CDR3 DNA: TGTGCCAGCACTTCACAGGGGGCTGGAAACACCATATATTTT.

This clonotype was seen repeatedly, ten times or more. V usage is TRBV12-3 or TRBV12-4 and J usage is TRBJ1-1; possible D gene TRBD1, 6 bases. The ends were cut back, 5 bases at V and 6 bases at J, with 13 bases in the middle. The CDR3 spans 13 residues. The CDR3 region is CASSLRGGPEAFF. The CDR3 DNA is TGTGCCAGCAGTCTTCGAGGGGGGCCTGAAGCTTTCTTT.

This clonotype showed up just a few times. The rearrangement uses TRBV11-2 and TRBJ2-1, with D tentatively TRBD1 (7 bases). V was pared by 5 bases and J by 10 bases, with 18 bases between. Per the germline V gene, CDR1 is SGHAT and CDR2 is FQNNGV. The CDR3 has 14 residues. Here the CDR3 reads CASSAREGAGEQFF. As DNA, the CDR3 is TGTGCCAGCAGCGCCCGTGAGGGGGCGGGGGAGCAGTTCTTC.

The chain links TRBV7-9 to TRBJ2-1, with D perhaps TRBD2 (6 bases). CDR1 SEHNR and CDR2 FQNEAQ come from the germline V gene (reference sequence). V was cut by 8 bases and J by 9 bases, with 11 bases left in between. The CDR3 totals 11 residues. CDR3 sequence: CASSGLAEQFF. The CDR3 nucleotides read TGTGCCAGCTCGGGACTGGCTGAGCAGTTCTTC.

This clonotype was observed a handful of times. The chain is built from TRBV6-6 and TRBJ1-4, with 10 nucleotides matching TRBD1. CDR3 length: 15 amino acids. With V trimmed by 4 bases and J by 6 bases, 5 bases remained unmatched. Per germline, CDR1 MNHNY and CDR2 SVGAGI (reference sequence). As DNA, the CDR3 is TGTGCCAGCAGTTCCTCCGGGACAGGGGATGAAAAACTGTTTTTT. Translating gives CASSSSGTGDEKLFF.